This entry features one TCR beta chain sequence. Trimming pared 5 bases from V and 8 bases from J, leaving 19 bases between. CDR3 length equals 15 residues. Per germline, CDR1 SNHLY and CDR2 FYNNEI. This sample is drawn from a study of molecular identifiers for immune sequencing clone quantification. Bulk TCR library preparation followed previously described methods with listed TCR primers. From the PCR reads, TCRdb called clonotypes with MiXCR, one entry per CDR3 protein. The sample lists about 630,000 distinct CDR3 sequences; 25% were seen once. Sequenced material: naive CD8+ T cells from blood, with Jurkat cell RNA spiked in. Documented subset: FACS-sorted CD8+CD4-CCR7+CD45RA+ naive T cells. This clonotype was obtained from a human donor in good health. Some libraries in this study had Jurkat cell RNA spiked in. The rearrangement links TRBV2 to TRBJ2-1, with D possibly being TRBD1 or TRBD2 (5 bases each). The CDR3 protein is CASSRATRDQDEQFF. DNA for the CDR3: TGTGCCAGCAGTCGAGCCACTAGGGACCAGGATGAGCAGTTCTTC.